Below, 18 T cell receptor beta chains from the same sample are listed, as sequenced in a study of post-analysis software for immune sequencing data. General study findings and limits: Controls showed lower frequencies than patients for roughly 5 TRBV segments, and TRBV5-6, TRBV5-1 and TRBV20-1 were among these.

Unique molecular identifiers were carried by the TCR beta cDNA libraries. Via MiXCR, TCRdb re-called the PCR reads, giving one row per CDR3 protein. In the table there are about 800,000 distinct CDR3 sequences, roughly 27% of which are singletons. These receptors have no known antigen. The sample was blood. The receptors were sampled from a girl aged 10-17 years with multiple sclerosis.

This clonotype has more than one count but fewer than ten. The CDR3 sequence: CASSSRDRGYGYTF. In nucleotides, the CDR3 is TGTGCCAGCAGCTCACGGGACAGGGGCTATGGCTACACCTTC. The chain carries TRBV7-2 and TRBJ1-2; 10 bases align to TRBD1. Germline V CDR1 and CDR2: SGHTA, FQGNSA. Losses at the gene ends were 4 bases for V and 4 bases for J; bases not matched to a gene: 3. The CDR3 consists of 14 residues.

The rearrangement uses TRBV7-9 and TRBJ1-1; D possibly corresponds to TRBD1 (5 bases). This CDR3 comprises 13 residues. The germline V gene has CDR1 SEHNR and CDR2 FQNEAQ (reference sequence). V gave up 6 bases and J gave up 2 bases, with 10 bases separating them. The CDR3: CASRRRDNTEAFF. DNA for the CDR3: TGTGCCAGCAGACGCCGGGACAACACTGAAGCTTTCTTT.

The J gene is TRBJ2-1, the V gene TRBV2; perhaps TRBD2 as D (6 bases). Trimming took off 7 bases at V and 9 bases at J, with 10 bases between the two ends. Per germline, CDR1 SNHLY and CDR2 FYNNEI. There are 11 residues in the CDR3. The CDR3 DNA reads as TGTGCCAGCATGGGGGGAGGTGAGCAGTTCTTC. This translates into CASMGGGEQFF.

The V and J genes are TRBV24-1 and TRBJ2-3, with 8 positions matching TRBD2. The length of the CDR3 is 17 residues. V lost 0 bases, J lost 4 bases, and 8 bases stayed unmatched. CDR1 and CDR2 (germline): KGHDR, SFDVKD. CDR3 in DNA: TGTGCCACCAGTGATTTGCCGGGGACTAGAAATTCAGATACGCAGTATTTT. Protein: CATSDLPGTRNSDTQYF.

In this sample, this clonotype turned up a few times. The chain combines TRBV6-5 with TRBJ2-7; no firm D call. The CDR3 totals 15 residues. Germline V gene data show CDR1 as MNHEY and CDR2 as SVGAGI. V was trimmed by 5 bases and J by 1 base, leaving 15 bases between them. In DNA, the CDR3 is TGTGCCAGCAGTGTCTGGCGCCGGGCGTCCTACGAGCAGTACTTC. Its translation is CASSVWRRASYEQYF.

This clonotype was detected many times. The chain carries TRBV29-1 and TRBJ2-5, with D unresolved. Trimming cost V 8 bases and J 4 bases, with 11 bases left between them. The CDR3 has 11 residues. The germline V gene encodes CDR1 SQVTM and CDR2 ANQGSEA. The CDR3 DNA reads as TGCAGCCCCGAGCGTTTAGAGACCCAGTACTTC. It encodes CSPERLETQYF.

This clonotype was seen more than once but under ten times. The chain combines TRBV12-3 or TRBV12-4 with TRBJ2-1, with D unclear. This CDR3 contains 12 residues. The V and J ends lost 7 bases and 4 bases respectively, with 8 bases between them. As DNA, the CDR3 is TGTGCCAGCACCCCCTCTTACAATGAGCAGTTCTTC. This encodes CASTPSYNEQFF.

This CDR3 is CASSITGANVLTF. CDR3 in DNA: TGTGCCAGTAGTATCACTGGGGCCAACGTCCTGACTTTC. This chain uses TRBV19 with TRBJ2-6; unclear D gene. Germline V gene data show CDR1 as LNHDA and CDR2 as SQIVND (reference sequence). Trimming stripped 3 bases from V and 2 bases from J, with 2 bases between. This CDR3 region has 13 residues. The full variable domain, its missing parts supplied by reference TRBV19 and TRBJ2-6, is DGGITQSPKYLFRKEGQNVTLSCEQNLNHDAMYWYRQDPGQGLRLIYYSQIVNDFQKGDIAEGYSVSREKKESFPLTVTSAQKNPTAFYLCASSITGANVLTFGAGSRLTVL.

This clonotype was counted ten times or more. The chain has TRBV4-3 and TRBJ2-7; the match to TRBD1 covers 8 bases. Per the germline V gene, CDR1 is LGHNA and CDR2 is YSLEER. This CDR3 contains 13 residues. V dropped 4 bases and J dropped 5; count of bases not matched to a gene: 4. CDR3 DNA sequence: TGCGCCAGCAGCCTTGACAGGGGAAACGAGCAGTACTTC. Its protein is CASSLDRGNEQYF.

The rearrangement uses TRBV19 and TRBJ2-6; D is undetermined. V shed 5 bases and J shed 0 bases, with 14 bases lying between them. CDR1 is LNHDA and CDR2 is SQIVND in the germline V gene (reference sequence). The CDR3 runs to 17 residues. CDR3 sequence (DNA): TGTGCCAGTAGTGTCTTCTTAACATTCTCTGGGGCCAACGTCCTGACTTTC. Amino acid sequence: CASSVFLTFSGANVLTF.

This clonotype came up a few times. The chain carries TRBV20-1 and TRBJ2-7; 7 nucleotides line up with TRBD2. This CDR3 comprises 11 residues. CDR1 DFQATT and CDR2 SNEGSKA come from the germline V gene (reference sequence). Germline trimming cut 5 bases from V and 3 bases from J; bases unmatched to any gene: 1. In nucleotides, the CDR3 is TGCAGTGCTGGCGGGAGCTACGAGCAGTACTTC. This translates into CSAGGSYEQYF.

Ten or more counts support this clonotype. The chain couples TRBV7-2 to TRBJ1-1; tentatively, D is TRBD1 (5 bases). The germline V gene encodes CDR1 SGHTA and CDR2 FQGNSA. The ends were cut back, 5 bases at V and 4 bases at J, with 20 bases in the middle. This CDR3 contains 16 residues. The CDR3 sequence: CASSRPGSSRATEAFF. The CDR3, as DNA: TGTGCCAGCAGCCGACCTGGGAGTAGCAGGGCCACTGAAGCTTTCTTT.

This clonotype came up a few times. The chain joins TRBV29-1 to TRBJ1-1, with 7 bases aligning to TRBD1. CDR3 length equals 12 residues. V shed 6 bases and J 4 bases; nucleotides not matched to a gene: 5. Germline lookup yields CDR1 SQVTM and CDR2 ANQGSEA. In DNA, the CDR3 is TGCAGCGTGTCGACAGGGTTCACTGAAGCTTTCTTT. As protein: CSVSTGFTEAFF.

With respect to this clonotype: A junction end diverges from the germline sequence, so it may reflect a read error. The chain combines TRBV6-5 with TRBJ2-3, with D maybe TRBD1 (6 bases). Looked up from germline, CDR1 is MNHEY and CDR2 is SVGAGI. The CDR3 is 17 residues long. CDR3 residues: CASNYQFGAERGGTQYF. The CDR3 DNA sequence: TGTGCCAGCAATTACCAATTCGGAGCGGAACGAGGGGGTACGCAGTATTTT.

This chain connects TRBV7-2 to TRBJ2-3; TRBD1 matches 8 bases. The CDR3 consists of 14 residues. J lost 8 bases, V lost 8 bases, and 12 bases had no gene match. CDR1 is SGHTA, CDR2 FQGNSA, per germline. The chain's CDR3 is CASGPTTGGGTQYF. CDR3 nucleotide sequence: TGTGCCAGCGGCCCGACCACAGGGGGAGGTACGCAGTATTTT.

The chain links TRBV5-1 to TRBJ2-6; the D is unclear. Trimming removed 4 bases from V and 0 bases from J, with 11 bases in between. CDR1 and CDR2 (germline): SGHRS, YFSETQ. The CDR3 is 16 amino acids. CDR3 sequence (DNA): TGCGCCAGCAGCCCTAAGATCAACTCTGGGGCCAACGTCCTGACTTTC. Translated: CASSPKINSGANVLTF. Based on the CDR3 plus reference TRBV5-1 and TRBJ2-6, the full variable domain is KAGVTQTPRYLIKTRGQQVTLSCSPISGHRSVSWYQQTPGQGLQFLFEYFSETQRNKGNFPGRFSGRQFSNSRSEMNVSTLELGDSALYLCASSPKINSGANVLTFGAGSRLTVL.

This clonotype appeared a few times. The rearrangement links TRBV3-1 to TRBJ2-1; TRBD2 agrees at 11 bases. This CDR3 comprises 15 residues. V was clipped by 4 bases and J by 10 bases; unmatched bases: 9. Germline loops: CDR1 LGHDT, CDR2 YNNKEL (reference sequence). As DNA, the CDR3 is TGTGCCAGCAGCCGGCGACTAGCGGGGCGGATGGAGCAGTTCTTC. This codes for CASSRRLAGRMEQFF.

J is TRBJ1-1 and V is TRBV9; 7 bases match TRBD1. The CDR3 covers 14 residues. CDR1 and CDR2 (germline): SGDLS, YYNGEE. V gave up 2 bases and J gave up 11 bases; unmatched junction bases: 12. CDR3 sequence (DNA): TGTGCCAGCAGCGTTGACTCCGGGACAGTGCCCGCTTTCTTT. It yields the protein CASSVDSGTVPAFF.